This T cell receptor (beta chain) was profiled in a study of blood T cells in healthy people across ages. The use of a sample-barcoded 5' primer and a J-beta primer mix characterized a second PCR of 7 to 11 cycles. TCRdb passed the 5' RACE reads through MiXCR, listing each CDR3 protein once. The sample lists roughly 1,500,000 distinct CDR3 sequences; around two fifths were seen once. Each donor was a healthy Caucasian individual from Russia, aged about 6 to 100. The sample, 7.5 to 10 milliliters of peripheral blood, was drawn from each donor. This clonotype was observed a few times. The ends lost 2 bases at V and 1 base at J; junction bases unmatched: 6. The CDR3 is 16 amino acids. CDR1 and CDR2 from the germline V gene are SEHNR and FQNEAQ (reference sequence).

The source of this sequence is a woman younger than 30 in good health. This chain connects TRBV7-9 to TRBJ2-7; TRBD1 matches at 9 bases. Sequencing input: blood. CDR3 sequence (DNA): TGTGCCAGCAGCTTATCGGGACAGGGTCTGTCCTACGAGCAGTACTTC. It is translated as CASSLSGQGLSYEQYF.